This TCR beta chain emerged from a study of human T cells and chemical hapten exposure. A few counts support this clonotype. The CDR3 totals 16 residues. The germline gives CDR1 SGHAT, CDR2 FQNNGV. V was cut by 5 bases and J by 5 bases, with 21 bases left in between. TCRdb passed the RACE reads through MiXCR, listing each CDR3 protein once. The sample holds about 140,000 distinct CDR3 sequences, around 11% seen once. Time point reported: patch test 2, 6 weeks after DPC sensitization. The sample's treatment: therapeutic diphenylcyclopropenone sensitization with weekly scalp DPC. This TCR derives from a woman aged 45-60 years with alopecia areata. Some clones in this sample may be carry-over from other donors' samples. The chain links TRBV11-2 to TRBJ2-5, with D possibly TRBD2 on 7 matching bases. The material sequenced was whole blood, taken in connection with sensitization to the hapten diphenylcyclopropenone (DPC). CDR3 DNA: TGTGCCAGCAGCGCCGGGGGGCAGATCGGTGCTGAGACCCAGTACTTC. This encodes CASSAGGQIGAETQYF.